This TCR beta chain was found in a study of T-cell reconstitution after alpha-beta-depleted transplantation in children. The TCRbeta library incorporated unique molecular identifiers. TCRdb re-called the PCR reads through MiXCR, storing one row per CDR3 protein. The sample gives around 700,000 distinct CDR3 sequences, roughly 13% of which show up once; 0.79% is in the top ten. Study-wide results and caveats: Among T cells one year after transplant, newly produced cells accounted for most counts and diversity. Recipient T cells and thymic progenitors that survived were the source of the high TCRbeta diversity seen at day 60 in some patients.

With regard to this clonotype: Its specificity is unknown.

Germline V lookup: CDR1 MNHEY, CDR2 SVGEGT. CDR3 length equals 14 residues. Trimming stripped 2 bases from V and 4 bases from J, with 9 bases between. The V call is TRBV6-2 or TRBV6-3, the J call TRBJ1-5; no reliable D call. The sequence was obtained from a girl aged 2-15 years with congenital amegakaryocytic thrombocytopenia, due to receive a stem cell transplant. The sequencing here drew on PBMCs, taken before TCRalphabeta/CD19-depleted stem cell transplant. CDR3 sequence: CASSYTSPNQPQHF. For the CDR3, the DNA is TGTGCCAGCAGTTACACCTCCCCAAATCAGCCCCAGCATTTT.